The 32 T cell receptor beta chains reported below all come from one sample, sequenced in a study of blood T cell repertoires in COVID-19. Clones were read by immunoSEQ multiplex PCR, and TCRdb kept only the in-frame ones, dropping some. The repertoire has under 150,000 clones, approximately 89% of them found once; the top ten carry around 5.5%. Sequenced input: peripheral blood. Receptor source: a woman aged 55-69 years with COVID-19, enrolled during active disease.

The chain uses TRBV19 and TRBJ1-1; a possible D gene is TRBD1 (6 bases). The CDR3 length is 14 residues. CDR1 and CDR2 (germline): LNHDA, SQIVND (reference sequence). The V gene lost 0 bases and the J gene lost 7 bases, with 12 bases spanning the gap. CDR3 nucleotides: TGTGCCAGTAGTATAGACAGGGGAGAAATTGAAGCTTTCTTT. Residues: CASSIDRGEIEAFF.

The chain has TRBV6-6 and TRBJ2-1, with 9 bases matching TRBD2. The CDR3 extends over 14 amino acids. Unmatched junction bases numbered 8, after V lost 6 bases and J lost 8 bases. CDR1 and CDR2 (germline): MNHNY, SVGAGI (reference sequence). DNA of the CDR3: TGTGCCAGCAGGGCGCGGGGGGGCCTGGATGAGCAGTTCTTC. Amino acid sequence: CASRARGGLDEQFF.

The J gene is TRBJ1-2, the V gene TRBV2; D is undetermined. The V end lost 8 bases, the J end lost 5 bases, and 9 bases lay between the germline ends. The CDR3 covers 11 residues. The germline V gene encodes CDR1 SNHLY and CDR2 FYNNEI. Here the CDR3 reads CASGQAYGYTF. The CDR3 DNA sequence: TGTGCCAGCGGGCAGGCGTATGGCTACACCTTC.

The CDR3 reads CASSWGRGSPLHF. The CDR3 DNA sequence: TGTGCCAGTAGTTGGGGTCGGGGTTCACCCCTCCACTTT. The gene calls are TRBV19 and TRBJ1-6; no reliable D call. Trimming removed 5 bases from V and 9 bases from J, with 11 bases in between. CDR1 is LNHDA, CDR2 SQIVND, per germline (reference sequence). CDR3 size: 13 residues.

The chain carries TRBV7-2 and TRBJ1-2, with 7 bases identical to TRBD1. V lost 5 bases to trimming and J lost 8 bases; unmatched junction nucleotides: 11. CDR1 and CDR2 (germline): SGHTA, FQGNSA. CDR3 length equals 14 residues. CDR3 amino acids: CASSLMRQGRGYTF. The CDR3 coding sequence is TGTGCCAGCAGCCTTATGAGACAGGGCAGGGGCTACACCTTC.

The CDR3 DNA reads TGTGCCAGTACCCAAGCGGAGACAGGGGGCTGGTACAATGAGCAGTTCTTC. Protein: CASTQAETGGWYNEQFF. The chain links TRBV19 to TRBJ2-1; 10 nucleotides line up with TRBD1. V shed 7 bases and J 4 bases; nucleotides not matched to a gene: 13. CDR3 length equals 17 residues. CDR1 and CDR2 (germline): LNHDA, SQIVND (reference sequence).

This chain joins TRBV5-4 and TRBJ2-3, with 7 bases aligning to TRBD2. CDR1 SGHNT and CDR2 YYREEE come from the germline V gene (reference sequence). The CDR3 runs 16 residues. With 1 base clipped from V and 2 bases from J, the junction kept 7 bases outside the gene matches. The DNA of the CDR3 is TGTGCCAGCAGCTTGACCTACGGGGGGTCCACAGATACGCAGTATTTT. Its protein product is CASSLTYGGSTDTQYF.

CDR3 loop: CASSPGPNTEAFF. The CDR3 DNA sequence: TGTGCCAGCAGCCCAGGGCCGAACACTGAAGCTTTCTTT. The chain has TRBV7-2 and TRBJ1-1; maybe TRBD1 (5 bases). V was trimmed by 5 bases and J by 1 base, leaving 8 bases between them. CDR3 size: 13 residues. In germline, CDR1 is SGHTA, CDR2 FQGNSA.

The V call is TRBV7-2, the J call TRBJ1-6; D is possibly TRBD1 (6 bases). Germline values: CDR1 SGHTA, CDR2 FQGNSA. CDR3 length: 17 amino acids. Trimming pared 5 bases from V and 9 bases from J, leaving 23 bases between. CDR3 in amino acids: CASSHYTAGDLGSPLHF. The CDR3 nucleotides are TGTGCCAGCAGCCATTACACGGCAGGGGATTTAGGTTCACCCCTCCACTTT.

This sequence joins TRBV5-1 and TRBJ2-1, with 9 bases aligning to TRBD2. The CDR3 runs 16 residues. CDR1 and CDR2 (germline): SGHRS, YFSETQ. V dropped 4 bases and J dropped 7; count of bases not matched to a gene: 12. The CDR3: CASSLRRGGPINEQFF. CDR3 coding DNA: TGCGCCAGCAGCCTCCGGCGGGGGGGCCCTATTAATGAGCAGTTCTTC.

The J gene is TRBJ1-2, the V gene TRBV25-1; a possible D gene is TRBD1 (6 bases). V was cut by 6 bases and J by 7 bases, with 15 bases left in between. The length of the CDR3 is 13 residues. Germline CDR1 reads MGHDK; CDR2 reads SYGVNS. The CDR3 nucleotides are TGTGCCAGCAGCCCCAGGGGCGGGAGTGGCTACACCTTC. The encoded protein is CASSPRGGSGYTF.

This CDR3 reads CASSLDRGFHTEAFF. The CDR3 DNA follows: TGTGCCAGCAGCTTGGACAGAGGCTTTCACACTGAAGCTTTCTTT. This sequence joins TRBV11-1 and TRBJ1-1; TRBD1 is a possible D gene (6 bases). V was pared by 3 bases and J by 3 bases, with 14 bases between. The CDR3 spans 15 residues. Germline V CDR1 and CDR2: SGHAT, FQDESV (reference sequence).

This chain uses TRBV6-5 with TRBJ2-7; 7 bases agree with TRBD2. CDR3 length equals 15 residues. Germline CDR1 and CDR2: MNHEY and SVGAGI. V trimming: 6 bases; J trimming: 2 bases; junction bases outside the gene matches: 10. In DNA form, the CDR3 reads TGTGCCAGCAGCAGCTCCGGGACTACGCCCTACGAGCAGTACTTC. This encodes CASSSSGTTPYEQYF.

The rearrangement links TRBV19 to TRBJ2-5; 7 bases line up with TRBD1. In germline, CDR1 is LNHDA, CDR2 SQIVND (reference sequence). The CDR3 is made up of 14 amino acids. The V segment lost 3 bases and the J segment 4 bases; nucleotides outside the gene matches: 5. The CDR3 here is CASSMGQGVETQYF. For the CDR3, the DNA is TGTGCCAGTAGTATGGGGCAGGGGGTAGAGACCCAGTACTTC.

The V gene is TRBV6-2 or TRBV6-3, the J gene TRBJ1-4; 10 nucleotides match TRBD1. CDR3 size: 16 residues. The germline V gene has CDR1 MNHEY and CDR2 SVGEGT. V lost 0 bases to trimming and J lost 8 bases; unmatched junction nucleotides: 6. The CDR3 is CASSYSTGQGLEKLFF. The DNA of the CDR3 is TGTGCCAGCAGTTACTCGACGGGACAGGGGCTCGAAAAACTGTTTTTT.

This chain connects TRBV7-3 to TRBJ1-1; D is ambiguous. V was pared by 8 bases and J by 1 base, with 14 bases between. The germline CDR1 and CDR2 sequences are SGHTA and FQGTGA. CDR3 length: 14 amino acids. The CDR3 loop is CASQQAGGNTEAFF. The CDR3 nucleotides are TGTGCCAGCCAACAAGCGGGAGGGAACACTGAAGCTTTCTTT.

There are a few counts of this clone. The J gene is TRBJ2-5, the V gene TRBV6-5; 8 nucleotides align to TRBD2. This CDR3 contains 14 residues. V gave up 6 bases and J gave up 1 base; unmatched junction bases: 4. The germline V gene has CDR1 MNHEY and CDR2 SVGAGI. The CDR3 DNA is TGTGCCAGCAGAAGGACTAGCCCCCAAGAGACCCAGTACTTC. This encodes CASRRTSPQETQYF.

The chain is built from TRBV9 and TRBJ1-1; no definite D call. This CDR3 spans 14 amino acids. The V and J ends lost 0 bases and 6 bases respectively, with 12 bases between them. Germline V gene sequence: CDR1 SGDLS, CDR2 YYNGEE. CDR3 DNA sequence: TGTGCCAGCAGCGTAGACGCGGCACATGCTGAAGCTTTCTTT. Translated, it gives CASSVDAAHAEAFF.

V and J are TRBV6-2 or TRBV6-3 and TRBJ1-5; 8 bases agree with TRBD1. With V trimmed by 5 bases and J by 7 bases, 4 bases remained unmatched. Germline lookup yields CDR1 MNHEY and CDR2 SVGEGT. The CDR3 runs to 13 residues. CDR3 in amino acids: CASSQDREQPQHF. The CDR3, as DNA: TGTGCCAGCAGTCAGGACAGGGAACAGCCCCAGCATTTT.

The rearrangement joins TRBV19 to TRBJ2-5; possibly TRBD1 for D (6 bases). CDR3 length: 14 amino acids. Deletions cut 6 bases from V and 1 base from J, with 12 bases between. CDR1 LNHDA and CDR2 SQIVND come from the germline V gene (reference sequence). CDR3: CASRPTGLQETQYF. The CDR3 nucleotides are TGTGCCAGTAGGCCGACAGGACTCCAAGAGACCCAGTACTTC.

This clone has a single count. CDR3 protein: CASRRSEMLHEQYF. In DNA, the CDR3 is TGTGCCAGCAGACGATCAGAAATGCTTCACGAGCAGTACTTC. The chain recombines TRBV7-9 with TRBJ2-7; D not certain. V lost 6 bases, J lost 5 bases, and 17 bases lay in between. The CDR3 spans 14 residues. In germline, CDR1 is SEHNR, CDR2 FQNEAQ (reference sequence).

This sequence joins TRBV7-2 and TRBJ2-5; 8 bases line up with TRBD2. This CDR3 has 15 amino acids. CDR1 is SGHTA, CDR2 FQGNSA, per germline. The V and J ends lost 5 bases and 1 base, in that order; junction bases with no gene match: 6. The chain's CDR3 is CASSPGGGFQETQYF. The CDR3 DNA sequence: TGTGCCAGCAGCCCGGGGGGGGGTTTCCAAGAGACCCAGTACTTC.

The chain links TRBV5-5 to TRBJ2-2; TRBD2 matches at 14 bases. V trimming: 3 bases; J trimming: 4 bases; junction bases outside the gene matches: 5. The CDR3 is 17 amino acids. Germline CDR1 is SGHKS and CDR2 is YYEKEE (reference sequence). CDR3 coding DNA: TGTGCCAGCAGCTACGGACTAGCGGGGGGAGGCACCGGGGAGCTGTTTTTT. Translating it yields CASSYGLAGGGTGELFF. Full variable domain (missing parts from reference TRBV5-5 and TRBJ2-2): DAGVTQSPTHLIKTRGQQVTLRCSPISGHKSVSWYQQVLGQGPQFIFQYYEKEERGRGNFPDRFSARQFPNYSSELNVNALLLGDSALYLCASSYGLAGGGTGELFFGEGSRLTVL.

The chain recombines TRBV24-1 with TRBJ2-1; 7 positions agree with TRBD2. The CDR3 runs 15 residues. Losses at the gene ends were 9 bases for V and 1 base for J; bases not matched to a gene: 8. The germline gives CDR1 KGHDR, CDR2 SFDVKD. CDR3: CATRGASGSYNEQFF. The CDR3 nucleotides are TGTGCCACCCGAGGGGCTAGCGGTTCCTACAATGAGCAGTTCTTC.

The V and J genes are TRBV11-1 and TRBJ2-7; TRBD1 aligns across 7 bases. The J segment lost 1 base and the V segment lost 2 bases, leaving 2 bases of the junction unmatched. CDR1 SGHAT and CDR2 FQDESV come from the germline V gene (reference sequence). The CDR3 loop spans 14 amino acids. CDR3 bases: TGTGCCAGCAGCTTACAGACAGGGTCCTACGAGCAGTACTTC. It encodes CASSLQTGSYEQYF.

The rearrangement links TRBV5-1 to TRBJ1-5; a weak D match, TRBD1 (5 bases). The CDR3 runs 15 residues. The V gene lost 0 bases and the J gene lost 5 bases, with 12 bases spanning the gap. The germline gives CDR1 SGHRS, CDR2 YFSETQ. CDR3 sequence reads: CASSLAWGGDQPQHF. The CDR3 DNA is TGCGCCAGCAGCTTGGCGTGGGGGGGGGATCAGCCCCAGCATTTT.

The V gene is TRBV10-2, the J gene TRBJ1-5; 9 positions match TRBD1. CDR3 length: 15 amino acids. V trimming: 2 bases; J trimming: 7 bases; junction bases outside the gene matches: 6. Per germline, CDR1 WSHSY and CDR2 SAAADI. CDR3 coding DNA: TGCGCCAGCAGTGAGACCCGACAGGGGGTGCAGCCCCAGCATTTT. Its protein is CASSETRQGVQPQHF.

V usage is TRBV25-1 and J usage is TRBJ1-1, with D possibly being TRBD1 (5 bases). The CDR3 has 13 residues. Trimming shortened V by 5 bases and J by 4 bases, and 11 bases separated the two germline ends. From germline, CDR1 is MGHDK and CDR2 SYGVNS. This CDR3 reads CASSNRGGTEAFF. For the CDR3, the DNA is TGTGCCAGCAGTAATAGGGGTGGCACTGAAGCTTTCTTT.

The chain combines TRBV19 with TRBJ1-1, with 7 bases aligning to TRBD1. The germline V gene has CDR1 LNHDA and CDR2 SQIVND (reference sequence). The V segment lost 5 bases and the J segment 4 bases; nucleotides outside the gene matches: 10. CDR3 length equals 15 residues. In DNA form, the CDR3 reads TGTGCCAGTAGTTCGAGGGGGACAGAGTTCACTGAAGCTTTCTTT. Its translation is CASSSRGTEFTEAFF.

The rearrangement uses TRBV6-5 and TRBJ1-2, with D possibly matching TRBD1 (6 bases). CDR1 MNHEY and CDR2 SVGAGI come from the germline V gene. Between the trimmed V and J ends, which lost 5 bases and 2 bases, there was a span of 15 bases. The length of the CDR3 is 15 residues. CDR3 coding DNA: TGTGCCAGCAGTACGAAGGATAGGGGGAACTATGGCTACACCTTC. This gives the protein CASSTKDRGNYGYTF.

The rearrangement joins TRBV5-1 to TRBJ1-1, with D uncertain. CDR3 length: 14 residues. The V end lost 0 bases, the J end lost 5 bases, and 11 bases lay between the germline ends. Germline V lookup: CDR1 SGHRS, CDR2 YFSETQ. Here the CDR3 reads CASSLGGKQTEAFF. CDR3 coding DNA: TGCGCCAGCAGCTTGGGAGGGAAGCAGACTGAAGCTTTCTTT.

CDR3 nucleotide sequence: TGTGCCAGCAGCTTAGGAGGGATAAGGTACGAGCAGTACTTC. Translation: CASSLGGIRYEQYF. The V gene is TRBV7-9, the J gene TRBJ2-7; TRBD2 is a possible D gene (5 bases). Looked up from germline, CDR1 is SEHNR and CDR2 is FQNEAQ (reference sequence). V was shortened by 1 base and J by 4 bases, with 11 bases between the two germline ends. The CDR3 covers 14 residues.